This T cell receptor beta chain was profiled in a study of cytomegalovirus exposure and HLA in healthy donors. On the study more broadly: Later, an analysis reported that the 120 or so validation repertoires had used the same platform as the roughly 700 first-cohort repertoires. Whole-study findings and limits: Altogether, 164 TCR beta chains were recorded as cytomegalovirus-associated. Under in vitro conditions, three CMV-associated chains were confirmed as specific for CMV antigens.

TCRdb's copy holds only in-frame clones and misses some; the assay was immunoSEQ multiplex PCR. The sample has approximately 160,000 clones, approximately 84% seen once. A word on this clone: Its specificity is unknown.

The donors formed part of the approximately 130-subject validation cohort, distinct from the roughly 700-subject first cohort. V was clipped by 8 bases and J by 4 bases, with 7 bases between them. Germline V lookup: CDR1 SGDLS, CDR2 YYNGEE. The CDR3 loop spans 11 amino acids. Material: PBMCs. The receptor was isolated from a man aged 25 to 45 in good health and CMV-seropositive. The chain links TRBV9 to TRBJ1-3; possibly TRBD1 for D (6 bases). The CDR3 region has the DNA TGTGCCAGTGGGGGCGGAAACACCATATATTTT. It translates to CASGGGNTIYF.